These 32 T cell receptor beta chains came from one sample sequenced in a study of shared clonotypes between healthy human individuals. Naive-designated CD8 cells lacked CD45RO, were positively enriched for CCR7, and omitted terminally differentiated effector memory CD45RA+ cells. Some clones are missing from TCRdb's copy, which holds only in-frame ones; the method was immunoSEQ multiplex PCR. The top ten hold 24% of the sample, which has under 850,000 clones, 80% to 95% seen once. Sequencing was done on a sample of naive CD8+ T cells sorted from blood. All receptors come from a man aged 30 to 45 in good health.

V and J are TRBV7-2 and TRBJ2-5, with a weak D call TRBD1 (8 bases). Germline-derived CDR1 and CDR2 are SGHTA and FQGNSA. Trimming shortened V by 3 bases and J by 7 bases, and 15 bases separated the two germline ends. The CDR3 length is 14 residues. CDR3 bases: TGTGCCAGCAGCTTCGGACAGGGAGGGGGGACCCAGTACTTC. Translated, it gives CASSFGQGGGTQYF.

This clone was seen only once. The rearrangement links TRBV7-8 to TRBJ1-5; D not resolved. From germline, CDR1 is SGHVS and CDR2 FQNEAQ. Deletions cut 5 bases from V and 3 bases from J, with 14 bases between. CDR3 length equals 15 residues. The CDR3 is CASSQSEGPNQPQHF. CDR3 nucleotides: TGTGCCAGCAGCCAGTCCGAGGGCCCCAATCAGCCCCAGCATTTT.

The CDR3 coding sequence is TGTGCCAGCAGCTTAGACGGACTAGCGGGGGTCAATGAGCAGTTCTTC. Residues: CASSLDGLAGVNEQFF. The chain has TRBV11-2 and TRBJ2-1; 13 bases match TRBD2. The J segment lost 6 bases and the V segment lost 0 bases, leaving 2 bases of the junction unmatched. The length of the CDR3 is 16 residues. CDR1 is SGHAT and CDR2 is FQNNGV in the germline V gene.

The CDR3 protein is CASSLGDIYGYTF. CDR3 nucleotide sequence: TGTGCCAGCAGCTTGGGGGACATCTATGGCTACACCTTC. The chain recombines TRBV5-5 with TRBJ1-2; D possibly corresponds to TRBD1 (6 bases). Germline values: CDR1 SGHKS, CDR2 YYEKEE (reference sequence). V gave up 0 bases and J gave up 4 bases, with 7 bases separating them. This CDR3 spans 13 amino acids.

V and J are TRBV5-1 and TRBJ2-5, with D perhaps assigned TRBD1 or TRBD2 (5 bases each). V was pared by 0 bases and J by 5 bases, with 14 bases between. The V gene's germline CDR1 is SGHRS and CDR2 YFSETQ. The CDR3 consists of 15 residues. This chain's CDR3 is CASSLVFEGLETQYF. In nucleotides, the CDR3 is TGCGCCAGCAGCTTGGTTTTCGAGGGGCTCGAGACCCAGTACTTC.

V and J are TRBV7-7 and TRBJ2-5; no definite D call. The CDR3 contains 17 residues. Germline values: CDR1 SSHAT, CDR2 FNYEAQ (reference sequence). Trimming removed 5 bases from V and 5 bases from J, with 24 bases in between. The CDR3 is CASSPSLSGWVGETQYF. The CDR3 coding sequence is TGTGCCAGCAGCCCATCATTATCGGGTTGGGTAGGGGAGACCCAGTACTTC.

The chain uses TRBV28 and TRBJ2-7; possibly TRBD1 for D (5 bases). The length of the CDR3 is 14 residues. Trimming took off 3 bases at V and 2 bases at J, with 11 bases between the two ends. Germline V gene sequence: CDR1 MDHEN, CDR2 SYDVKM. The CDR3 DNA sequence: TGTGCCAGCAGTTTCGTATCAGGGACCTACGAGCAGTACTTC. Translation gives CASSFVSGTYEQYF.

The gene calls are TRBV2 and TRBJ2-7; D possibly matches TRBD1 or TRBD2 (5 bases each). The CDR3 spans 14 residues. The V gene lost 7 bases and the J gene lost 2 bases, with 15 bases spanning the gap. CDR1 and CDR2 from the germline V gene are SNHLY and FYNNEI. The CDR3 region has the DNA TGTGCCAGCACTAACCCCAGGGAGACCTACGAGCAGTACTTC. Translating gives CASTNPRETYEQYF.

The chain combines TRBV7-8 with TRBJ1-1; no clear D. The CDR3 sequence is 13 residues long. CDR1 is SGHVS and CDR2 is FQNEAQ in the germline V gene. Deletions cut 5 bases from V and 1 base from J, with 8 bases between. This CDR3 reads CASSPSGNTEAFF. As DNA, the CDR3 is TGTGCCAGCAGCCCCTCTGGGAACACTGAAGCTTTCTTT.

The genes are TRBV7-8 and TRBJ2-7, with 11 bases fitting TRBD2. The CDR3 is 15 amino acids. Germline CDR1 reads SGHVS; CDR2 reads FQNEAQ. J gave up 2 bases and V 3 bases, and 3 bases lay outside the gene matches. The CDR3 DNA reads TGTGCCAGCAGCTTGGGGACTAGCGGAACCTACGAGCAGTACTTC. Its translation is CASSLGTSGTYEQYF.

This clone has only a few counts. This rearrangement joins TRBV7-6 to TRBJ2-7; the D call may be TRBD1 or TRBD2 (5 bases each). The V end was cut by 5 bases, the J end by 6 bases, with 11 bases between. The germline V gene encodes CDR1 SGHVS and CDR2 FNYEAQ. The CDR3 sequence is 12 residues long. CDR3 sequence (DNA): TGTGCCAGCAGCCCAGGGACGGGCGAGCAGTACTTC. This translates into CASSPGTGEQYF.

The chain recombines TRBV27 with TRBJ2-5, with D tentatively TRBD2 (6 bases). The CDR3 is 16 amino acids. With 4 bases removed from V and 0 bases from J, the gap between germline ends came to 15 bases. Germline assignment: CDR1 MNHEY and CDR2 SMNVEV (reference sequence). CDR3 protein: CASSSREGLDQETQYF. For the CDR3, the DNA is TGTGCCAGCAGTTCCCGAGAGGGACTCGACCAAGAGACCCAGTACTTC.

J is TRBJ1-5 and V is TRBV18; the D gene is possibly TRBD1 (5 bases). Germline-derived CDR1 and CDR2 are KGHSH and LQKENI. The CDR3 is 15 amino acids. The V end lost 8 bases, the J end lost 4 bases, and 18 bases lay between the germline ends. The CDR3 bases are TGTGCCAGCAGCTCCGGGACCCACTGGAATCAGCCCCAGCATTTT. Its translation: CASSSGTHWNQPQHF. Full variable domain (missing parts from reference TRBV18 and TRBJ1-5): NAGVMQNPRHLVRRRGQEARLRCSPMKGHSHVYWYRQLPEEGLKFMVYLQKENIIDESGMPKERFSAEFPKEGPSILRIQQVVRGDSAAYFCASSSGTHWNQPQHFGDGTRLSIL.

This rearrangement joins TRBV18 to TRBJ2-7; possible D gene TRBD1, 6 bases. CDR1 and CDR2 from the germline V gene are KGHSH and LQKENI. The CDR3 has 15 amino acids. Trimming took off 5 bases at V and 4 bases at J, with 18 bases between the two ends. CDR3 region: CASSLLQGVLYEQYF. The CDR3 DNA follows: TGTGCCAGCTCATTGCTACAGGGAGTACTTTACGAGCAGTACTTC.

The rearrangement links TRBV29-1 to TRBJ2-7, with 10 bases identical to TRBD1. The J segment lost 5 bases and the V segment lost 7 bases, leaving 17 bases of the junction unmatched. Germline assignment: CDR1 SQVTM and CDR2 ANQGSEA. The CDR3 extends over 16 amino acids. The CDR3 sequence: CSAIILGTGVLDEQYF. In DNA, the CDR3 is TGCAGCGCAATTATTCTTGGGACAGGGGTGTTGGACGAGCAGTACTTC.

J is TRBJ2-3 and V is TRBV2; 15 nucleotides align to TRBD2. Germline assignment: CDR1 SNHLY and CDR2 FYNNEI. This CDR3 is 18 amino acids long. Trimming cost V 2 bases and J 2 bases; bases outside gene matches: 5. Here the CDR3 DNA reads TGTGCCAGCAGTGAACTTGGGACTAGCGGGAGGTACACAGATACGCAGTATTTT. This sequence encodes CASSELGTSGRYTDTQYF.

The chain links TRBV2 to TRBJ1-5; maybe TRBD1 (5 bases). V shed 1 base and J shed 0 bases, with 7 bases lying between them. The CDR3 totals 15 residues. Germline CDR1 and CDR2: SNHLY and FYNNEI. The CDR3 region has the DNA TGTGCCAGCAGTGAAGGCAGGGTTAGCAATCAGCCCCAGCATTTT. This codes for CASSEGRVSNQPQHF.

The chain uses TRBV5-1 and TRBJ1-1; 8 bases agree with TRBD1. V shed 1 base, J shed 1 base, and the junction held 9 bases outside the gene matches. The germline V gene has CDR1 SGHRS and CDR2 YFSETQ. This CDR3 has 17 amino acids. CDR3 amino acids: CASSLTGQGAWNTEAFF. The CDR3 region has the DNA TGCGCCAGCAGCTTGACGGGGCAGGGGGCTTGGAACACTGAAGCTTTCTTT. Using reference TRBV5-1 and TRBJ1-1 for the parts outside the CDR3, the full variable domain is KAGVTQTPRYLIKTRGQQVTLSCSPISGHRSVSWYQQTPGQGLQFLFEYFSETQRNKGNFPGRFSGRQFSNSRSEMNVSTLELGDSALYLCASSLTGQGAWNTEAFFGQGTRLTVV.

The rearrangement joins TRBV29-1 to TRBJ2-7, with a possible D match to TRBD2 (6 bases). Trimming shortened V by 1 base and J by 0 bases, and 10 bases separated the two germline ends. The V gene's germline CDR1 is SQVTM and CDR2 ANQGSEA. This CDR3 is 14 amino acids long. CDR3 sequence: CSVEGAGSSYEQYF. The CDR3 DNA sequence: TGCAGCGTTGAAGGGGCCGGGAGCTCCTACGAGCAGTACTTC.

In regard to this clone: Other DNA sequences in this specimen translate into the identical CDR3. The rearrangement joins TRBV5-1 to TRBJ2-7; D not certain. Per the germline V gene, CDR1 is SGHRS and CDR2 is YFSETQ. Trimming left V 4 bases short and J 2 bases short, with 10 bases between. This CDR3 has 13 residues. The CDR3 loop is CASSLAPTYEQYF. The CDR3 coding sequence is TGCGCCAGCAGCCTTGCCCCGACCTACGAGCAGTACTTC.

This sequence joins TRBV2 and TRBJ2-4; D unresolved. Deletions cut 7 bases from V and 16 bases from J, with 14 bases between. Germline assignment: CDR1 SNHLY and CDR2 FYNNEI. The CDR3 extends over 10 amino acids. CDR3 DNA: TGTGCCAGCAAGGGCCGGATTCTTTACTTC. Protein sequence: CASKGRILYF.

V usage is TRBV5-1 and J usage is TRBJ1-4, with 7 bases lining up with TRBD1. The germline V gene has CDR1 SGHRS and CDR2 YFSETQ. Trimming removed 0 bases from V and 7 bases from J; junction bases left unmatched: 6. The CDR3 consists of 15 residues. CDR3 sequence: CASSLGDSIPEKLFF. As DNA, the CDR3 is TGCGCCAGCAGCTTGGGGGACAGTATCCCTGAAAAACTGTTTTTT. The whole variable domain, filled in from reference TRBV5-1 and TRBJ1-4, reads KAGVTQTPRYLIKTRGQQVTLSCSPISGHRSVSWYQQTPGQGLQFLFEYFSETQRNKGNFPGRFSGRQFSNSRSEMNVSTLELGDSALYLCASSLGDSIPEKLFFGSGTQLSVL.

The chain carries TRBV7-9 and TRBJ2-7; D call uncertain. The CDR3 is made up of 15 amino acids. V lost 5 bases and J lost 3, with 17 bases in between. Germline V gene data show CDR1 as SEHNR and CDR2 as FQNEAQ (reference sequence). CDR3 residues: CASSPPQDRLYEQYF. The DNA of the CDR3 is TGTGCCAGCAGCCCCCCCCAGGACCGGCTCTACGAGCAGTACTTC. Full variable domain (missing parts from reference TRBV7-9 and TRBJ2-7): DTGVSQNPRHKITKRGQNVTFRCDPISEHNRLYWYRQTLGQGPEFLTYFQNEAQLEKSRLLSDRFSAERPKGSFSTLEIQRTEQGDSAMYLCASSPPQDRLYEQYFGPGTRLTVT.

V gene TRBV4-1 combines with J gene TRBJ2-2, with 8 bases fitting TRBD1. J gave up 0 bases and V 7 bases, and 7 bases lay outside the gene matches. Germline V lookup: CDR1 MGHRA, CDR2 YSYEKL. The CDR3 has 16 residues. CDR3 in amino acids: CASKILTGANTGELFF. As DNA, the CDR3 is TGCGCCAGCAAAATCCTGACAGGGGCGAACACCGGGGAGCTGTTTTTT.

This chain connects TRBV29-1 to TRBJ2-1; 11 bases match TRBD2. The ends lost 5 bases at V and 4 bases at J; junction bases unmatched: 16. CDR1 and CDR2 (germline): SQVTM, ANQGSEA. This CDR3 spans 18 amino acids. The CDR3 coding sequence is TGCAGCGTTACCGGAGCACTAGCGGGAGCCAGAATATACAATGAGCAGTTCTTC. As protein: CSVTGALAGARIYNEQFF.

This clone was seen a single time. The chain links TRBV13 to TRBJ1-1; possibly TRBD1 for D (6 bases). Per germline, CDR1 PRHDT and CDR2 FYEKMQ (reference sequence). V lost 1 base and J 1 base, leaving 10 bases between the germline ends. The CDR3 has 15 amino acids. The CDR3 DNA sequence: TGTGCCAGCAGCTTAGAGAGGACAGCGAACACTGAAGCTTTCTTT. Its protein is CASSLERTANTEAFF.

CDR3 DNA sequence: TGTGCCTGGAGTCTTACAGGTGGAGGCGGCTATGGCTACACCTTC. Protein: CAWSLTGGGGYGYTF. The rearrangement links TRBV30 to TRBJ1-2; a possible D gene is TRBD1 (5 bases). Trimming pared 2 bases from V and 4 bases from J, leaving 17 bases between. Germline V gene lookup returns CDR1 GTSNPN and CDR2 SVGIG (reference sequence). This CDR3 is 15 amino acids long.

The CDR3 DNA reads as TGTGCCAGCAGCCTCCCCGTGTACAATGAGCAGTTCTTC. This sequence encodes CASSLPVYNEQFF. This chain connects TRBV7-9 to TRBJ2-1; D is unresolved. This CDR3 is built from 13 residues. Germline V gene lookup returns CDR1 SEHNR and CDR2 FQNEAQ (reference sequence). V lost 5 bases and J lost 4, with 9 bases in between.

The chain joins TRBV2 to TRBJ2-3; the match to TRBD2 covers 9 bases. The CDR3 is made up of 15 amino acids. Looked up from germline, CDR1 is SNHLY and CDR2 is FYNNEI. V trimming: 3 bases; J trimming: 1 base; junction bases outside the gene matches: 2. The CDR3 loop reads CASSEVAGGTDTQYF. CDR3 sequence (DNA): TGTGCCAGCAGTGAGGTAGCGGGGGGCACAGATACGCAGTATTTT.

V usage is TRBV6-5 and J usage is TRBJ2-2, with D tentatively TRBD2 (5 bases). Trimming left V 6 bases short and J 5 bases short, with 16 bases between. Germline CDR1 and CDR2: MNHEY and SVGAGI. This CDR3 is built from 15 residues. This CDR3 is CASSEGPLVTGELFF. As DNA, the CDR3 is TGTGCCAGCAGCGAGGGTCCACTAGTGACCGGGGAGCTGTTTTTT.

This clone was seen once. The chain employs TRBV18 and TRBJ2-2, with D possibly being TRBD1 (5 bases). Germline V gene data show CDR1 as KGHSH and CDR2 as LQKENI. V lost 3 bases and J lost 0, with 8 bases in between. CDR3 length: 15 residues. CDR3 amino acids: CASSPETANTGELFF. For the CDR3, the DNA is TGTGCCAGCTCACCCGAGACAGCGAACACCGGGGAGCTGTTTTTT.

The chain links TRBV15 to TRBJ2-1; tentatively, D is TRBD2 (6 bases). V was pared by 8 bases and J by 2 bases, with 25 bases between. The V gene's germline CDR1 is LNHNV and CDR2 YYDKDF (reference sequence). CDR3 length: 18 amino acids. For the CDR3, the DNA is TGTGCCACCCGCGGAGAATGGGGGGAGGAAAACACCTACAATGAGCAGTTCTTC. As protein: CATRGEWGEENTYNEQFF.